These T cell receptor beta chains were read from a single sample in a study of CD8 T cells in Susac syndrome. In TCRdb, the immunoSEQ multiplex PCR reads were re-called with MiXCR into one record per CDR3 protein. The sample consists of 200,000 to 250,000 distinct CDR3 sequences, about 94% of them appearing once. Input material: CD8+ T cells from PBMCs. The receptors derive from a human donor with multiple sclerosis. The CDR3 runs from the conserved cysteine through the conserved F or W. A D gene is named only where the DNA matches it firmly. Size is stated for part of the rows, as once, few or many counts, or as a class when the clone is expanded.

>-|TRBJ2-7|-|TRBV7-8
TGTGCCAGCAGCTTAAAGAACGAGCAGTACTTC
CASSLKNEQYF
>-|TRBJ2-7|-|TRBV30
TGTGCCTGGATGGGGGGCAACGAGCAGTACTTC
CAWMGGNEQYF
>once|TRBJ1-1|TRBD1|TRBV27
TGTGCCAGCAGTTTCTCCGGCCAGGGGGGAGCTTTCTTT
CASSFSGQGGAFF
>-|TRBJ2-1|-|TRBV2
TGTGCCAGCTTGGCCAGCCCAAATGAGCAGTTCTTC
CASLASPNEQFF
>-|TRBJ2-7|-|TRBV20-1
TGCAGTGCTAGAGATCGGAACAGCTCCTACGAGCAGTACTTC
CSARDRNSSYEQYF
>-|TRBJ1-5|-|TRBV27
TGTGCCAGCAGTTTATCGCAGGGAATCAATCAGCCCCAGCATTTT
CASSLSQGINQPQHF
>once|TRBJ1-2|TRBD1|TRBV6-5
TGTGCCAGCAGTTACTCGAGTGACAGGGGGGATCTGTTTGGTGGCTACACCTTC
CASSYSSDRGDLFGGYTF
>-|TRBJ2-3|TRBD2|TRBV12-3/TRBV12-4
TGTGCCAGCAGTTCCCATCAGCGGGAGTGGGGCGCAGATACGCAGTATTTT
CASSSHQREWGADTQYF
>-|TRBJ1-1|-|TRBV7-6
TGTGCCAGCAGCCCCGGACTGTCCCCGGAGGCTTTCTTT
CASSPGLSPEAFF
>once|TRBJ2-3|-|TRBV7-9
TGTGCCAGCAGAGCACCTAGGGGATCAGATACGCAGTATTTT
CASRAPRGSDTQYF
>-|TRBJ1-4|-|TRBV30
TGTGCCTGGAGAAGTGTCGGGGGGGGACTGTTTTTT
CAWRSVGGGLFF
>-|TRBJ1-5|-|TRBV28
TGTGCCAGCAGTTCTACAGAGAATCAGCCCCAGCATTTT
CASSSTENQPQHF
>-|TRBJ2-1|TRBD2|TRBV27
TGTGCCAGCAGTTTTGGCGGGGGGGTCACTGAGCAGTTCTTC
CASSFGGGVTEQFF
>-|TRBJ1-1|-|TRBV12-3/TRBV12-4
TGTGCCAGCAGTGCCCTCGGTATCTCGAACACTGAAGCTTTCTTT
CASSALGISNTEAFF
>few|TRBJ2-5|-|TRBV7-8
TGTGCCAGCAGCTTCTACGGGCAGACCCAGTACTTC
CASSFYGQTQYF
>-|TRBJ2-5|TRBD2|TRBV12-3/TRBV12-4
TGTGCCAGCGCATTCAGCGGGGAAGAGACCCAGTACTTC
CASAFSGEETQYF
>-|TRBJ2-7|TRBD2|TRBV28
TGTGCCAGCAGTTTACAGGGAGGGACCTACGAGCAGTACTTC
CASSLQGGTYEQYF
>once|TRBJ2-1|-|TRBV3-1
TGTGCCAGCAGCCATCAGGGTAGGGCCTACAATGAGCAGTTCTTC
CASSHQGRAYNEQFF
>-|TRBJ2-5|-|TRBV11-2
TGTGCCAGCAGCTTACTGTCAGGGGGGGAGACCCAGTACTTC
CASSLLSGGETQYF
>once|TRBJ2-3|TRBD1|TRBV7-9
TGTGCCAGCAGCTCAGGACAGGGAGAAGATACGCAGTATTTT
CASSSGQGEDTQYF
>-|TRBJ1-1|-|TRBV6-1
TGTGCCAGCGGACCGCGGGGCTCGGCTGAAGCTTTCTTT
CASGPRGSAEAFF
>-|TRBJ1-1|-|TRBV25-1
TGTGCCAGCAGTGGGCGGCAGGGAGCTTTCTTT
CASSGRQGAFF
>-|TRBJ2-5|TRBD1|TRBV3-1
TGTGCCAGCAGCCAGGGAGCGACAGGGGATGAGCGGACACAAGAGACCCAGTACTTC
CASSQGATGDERTQETQYF
>-|TRBJ2-7|-|TRBV19
TGTGCCAGTAGTATAGGGGCAGGACAATCCTACGAGCAGTACTTC
CASSIGAGQSYEQYF
>once|TRBJ2-2|TRBD2|TRBV6-5
TGTGCCAGCAGTTACTTCCCGGGACTAGCGGGAGAGGTCCGAACCGGGGAGCTGTTTTTT
CASSYFPGLAGEVRTGELFF
>-|TRBJ1-2|-|TRBV12-3/TRBV12-4
TGTGCCAGCAGTTTGTATTTGCAGGCCCATGGCTACACCTTC
CASSLYLQAHGYTF
>once|TRBJ2-2|TRBD2|TRBV6-5
TGTGCCAGCAGGCAGGCGGGGGGGCCCGGGGAGCTGTTTTTT
CASRQAGGPGELFF
>-|TRBJ2-1|TRBD2|TRBV7-2
TGTGCCAGCAGCTATTTAGCGGGAGGGTACAATGAGCAGTTCTTC
CASSYLAGGYNEQFF
>-|TRBJ2-5|TRBD2|TRBV12-3/TRBV12-4
TGTGCCAGCGGAGGCGGGGGACTAGAGACCCAGTACTTC
CASGGGGLETQYF
>-|TRBJ1-2|-|TRBV20-1
TGCAGTGCTACAAGGCGGGATAACTATGGCTACACCTTC
CSATRRDNYGYTF
>-|TRBJ2-1|-|TRBV7-3
TGTGCCAGCAGCTCCTCCCCCAATAATGAGCAGTTCTTC
CASSSSPNNEQFF
>-|TRBJ1-2|-|TRBV27
TGTGCCAGCAGTTTTACCCCAGGGTTCGGCTACACCTTC
CASSFTPGFGYTF
>-|TRBJ1-1|-|TRBV27
TGTGCCAGCACCTCAGGGTCATCCGCTTTCTTT
CASTSGSSAFF
>-|TRBJ2-1|-|TRBV20-1
TGCAGTGGGGCTAGCGAACACTACAATGAGCAGTTCTTC
CSGASEHYNEQFF
>-|TRBJ1-2|TRBD1|TRBV7-9
TGTGCCAGCAGCATCCCGGGACAGGGCTATGGCTACACCTTC
CASSIPGQGYGYTF
>-|TRBJ2-7|-|TRBV9
TGTGCCAGCAGCGAGGGATCAGGAATCTACGAGCAGTACTTC
CASSEGSGIYEQYF
>-|TRBJ2-1|TRBD2|TRBV9
TGTGCCAGCAGCGGGGATTTAGCGGGGGGCTACAATGAGCAGTTCTTC
CASSGDLAGGYNEQFF
>-|TRBJ2-1|TRBD2|TRBV29-1
TGCAGCGTGAACCTAGCGGGGGGGCCATTCTACAATGAGCAGTTCTTC
CSVNLAGGPFYNEQFF
>-|TRBJ2-2|TRBD2|TRBV7-9
TGTGCCAGCAGTTCAGGACTAGCGAACACCGGGGAGCTGTTTTTT
CASSSGLANTGELFF
>-|TRBJ1-4|-|TRBV19
TGTGCCAGTAGTTTCCGCACCGGCGGTAGTAAAAAACTGTTTTTT
CASSFRTGGSKKLFF
>-|TRBJ2-7|-|TRBV7-3
TGTGCCAGCAGCCTCCCGGGTACCGAGCAGTACTTC
CASSLPGTEQYF
>-|TRBJ2-7|-|TRBV9
TGTGCCAGCAGCGTAGGCCAGGGATCCGAGCAGTACTTC
CASSVGQGSEQYF
>-|TRBJ2-2|-|TRBV2
TGTGCCAGCACAACAGGGTACCCCGGGGAGCTGTTTTTT
CASTTGYPGELFF
>-|TRBJ2-3|-|TRBV12-3/TRBV12-4
TGTGCCAGCAGTTCCGTCATAGACCGCCGTGTGACGCAGTATTTT
CASSSVIDRRVTQYF
>-|TRBJ1-1|TRBD1|TRBV12-3/TRBV12-4
TGTGCCAGCAGTCCCCGCCCGGGACAGGGTATGTCTGCCTTTAACACTGAAGCTTTCTTT
CASSPRPGQGMSAFNTEAFF
>once|TRBJ2-3|TRBD2|TRBV12-3/TRBV12-4
TGTGCCAGCAGTTTGACTAGCGGGCCGGATACGCAGTATTTT
CASSLTSGPDTQYF
>-|TRBJ1-3|-|TRBV4-3
TGCGCCAGCAGCCAAGATTCGTCCTCTGGAAACACCATATATTTT
CASSQDSSSGNTIYF
>-|TRBJ1-5|-|TRBV19
TGTGCCAGTAGTCTCCAGGGTTACAATCAGCCCCAGCATTTT
CASSLQGYNQPQHF
>-|TRBJ2-7|-|TRBV4-1
TGCGCCAGCAGCCAAGATCTTGGGGCCCCATACGAGCAGTACTTC
CASSQDLGAPYEQYF
>few|TRBJ2-1|-|TRBV13
TGTGCCAGCAGTTTGGGGGGATCCAATGAGCAGTTCTTC
CASSLGGSNEQFF
>once|TRBJ1-1|TRBD1|TRBV7-9
TGTGCCAGCAGCTCAGGGGGGAGACTGACTGAAGCTTTCTTT
CASSSGGRLTEAFF